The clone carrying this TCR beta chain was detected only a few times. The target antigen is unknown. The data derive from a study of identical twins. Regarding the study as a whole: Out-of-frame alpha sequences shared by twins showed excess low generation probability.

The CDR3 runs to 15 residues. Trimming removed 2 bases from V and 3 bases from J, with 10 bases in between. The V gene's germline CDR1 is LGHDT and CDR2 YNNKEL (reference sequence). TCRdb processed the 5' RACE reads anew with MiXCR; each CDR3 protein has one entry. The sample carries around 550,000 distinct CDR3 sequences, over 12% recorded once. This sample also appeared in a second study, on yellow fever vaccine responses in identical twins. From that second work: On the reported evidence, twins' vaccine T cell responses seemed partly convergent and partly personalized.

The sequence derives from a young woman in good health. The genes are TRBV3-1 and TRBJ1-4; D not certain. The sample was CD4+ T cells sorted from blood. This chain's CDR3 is CASSQWGSPNEKLFF. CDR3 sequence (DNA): TGTGCCAGCAGCCAATGGGGTTCGCCTAATGAAAAACTGTTTTTT.